Each of the 26 T cell receptor beta chains below was sequenced from the same sample in a study of OX40 agonist ivuxolimab in advanced cancers. The table came from immunoSEQ multiplex PCR; TCRdb's copy has only in-frame clones and leaves some out. The sample includes about 64,000 clones, 84% of them seen just once. The sample was CD4+ or CD8+ T cells sorted from blood, taken in a trial of the OX40 agonist ivuxolimab. The receptor set was obtained from an adult with an advanced solid tumor such as melanoma, head and neck, liver or kidney cancer.

This sequence joins TRBV4-3 and TRBJ1-1; D gene unclear. From germline, CDR1 is LGHNA and CDR2 YSLEER. V was trimmed by 0 bases and J by 2 bases, leaving 10 bases between them. There are 15 residues in the CDR3. This CDR3 reads CASSQEVWFNTEAFF. In nucleotides, the CDR3 is TGCGCCAGCAGCCAAGAGGTTTGGTTTAACACTGAAGCTTTCTTT.

This clone came up once. The chain employs TRBV10-1 and TRBJ2-3, with TRBD1 matching over 11 bases. V gave up 6 bases and J gave up 4 bases; unmatched junction bases: 6. CDR1 WNHNN and CDR2 SYGVQD come from the germline V gene (reference sequence). There are 15 residues in the CDR3. In DNA form, the CDR3 reads TGCGCCAGCAGCGATGGGGGACAGGGGGCAGATACGCAGTATTTT. It yields the protein CASSDGGQGADTQYF.

V is TRBV19 and J is TRBJ2-7; perhaps TRBD1 as D (5 bases). Germline-derived CDR1 and CDR2 are LNHDA and SQIVND (reference sequence). V shed 4 bases and J shed 4 bases, with 8 bases lying between them. This CDR3 comprises 12 residues. The CDR3 sequence: CASSTSGYEQYF. Written as DNA, the CDR3 is TGTGCCAGTAGTACCTCAGGGTACGAGCAGTACTTC.

The chain carries TRBV5-4 and TRBJ2-7; 13 nucleotides agree with TRBD2. The V segment lost 4 bases and the J segment 2 bases; nucleotides outside the gene matches: 6. CDR1 SGHNT and CDR2 YYREEE come from the germline V gene (reference sequence). The CDR3 contains 16 residues. The CDR3, as DNA: TGTGCCAGCAGCCCATGGACTAGCGGGGGTACCTACGAGCAGTACTTC. Translation: CASSPWTSGGTYEQYF.

A note on this clone: At one end the junction does not follow the germline gene, possibly because of a read error. The J gene is TRBJ2-7, the V gene TRBV6-1; D is uncertain. Per germline, CDR1 MNHNS and CDR2 SASEGT. This CDR3 is built from 13 residues. The CDR3: CASSEDIFYEQYF. The CDR3 DNA is TGTGCCAGCAGCGAAGACATTTTTTACGAGCAGTACTTC.

The chain uses TRBV19 and TRBJ2-6; 11 nucleotides agree with TRBD1. V lost 5 bases, J lost 0 bases, and 12 bases stayed unmatched. The germline V gene has CDR1 LNHDA and CDR2 SQIVND (reference sequence). The CDR3 sequence is 20 residues long. The CDR3: CASSPFSGDRGASGANVLTF. DNA of the CDR3: TGTGCCAGTAGTCCCTTTTCGGGGGACAGGGGGGCCTCTGGGGCCAACGTCCTGACTTTC.

The chain recombines TRBV7-3 with TRBJ2-7; possible D gene TRBD1, 7 bases. Germline-derived CDR1 and CDR2 are SGHTA and FQGTGA. The CDR3 spans 14 residues. V lost 4 bases and J lost 3, with 13 bases in between. This CDR3 reads CASSSQGGGYEQYF. CDR3 DNA sequence: TGTGCCAGCAGCTCCCAGGGGGGTGGCTACGAGCAGTACTTC.

The chain employs TRBV6-6 and TRBJ1-1, with 7 bases matching TRBD1. Trimming at V came to 7 bases and at J to 7 bases, leaving 6 bases not matched to a gene. The CDR3 is 12 amino acids. Per the germline V gene, CDR1 is MNHNY and CDR2 is SVGAGI (reference sequence). The CDR3 nucleotides are TGTGCCAGCACCACACAGGGGTTTGAAGCTTTCTTT. Translating it yields CASTTQGFEAFF.

V is TRBV25-1 and J is TRBJ2-7, with 12 bases identical to TRBD1. The V segment lost 6 bases and the J segment 4 bases; nucleotides outside the gene matches: 4. CDR1 and CDR2 from the germline V gene are MGHDK and SYGVNS. This CDR3 contains 14 residues. The CDR3 loop is CASSKGQGAYEQYF. CDR3 DNA sequence: TGTGCCAGCAGCAAGGGACAGGGGGCTTACGAGCAGTACTTC.

V usage is TRBV9 and J usage is TRBJ1-5; a possible D gene is TRBD1 (5 bases). V dropped 0 bases and J dropped 2 bases, with 24 bases sitting between them. The CDR3 is 20 residues long. Germline V gives CDR1 SGDLS, CDR2 YYNGEE. Written as DNA, the CDR3 is TGTGCCAGCAGCGTAGGGTCCGGGGGAGTTGCCAAACATGGCAATCAGCCCCAGCATTTT. Amino acid sequence: CASSVGSGGVAKHGNQPQHF.

The chain combines TRBV5-4 with TRBJ2-3; the match to TRBD1 covers 7 bases. The CDR3 runs 15 residues. In germline, CDR1 is SGHNT, CDR2 YYREEE (reference sequence). Trimming at V came to 1 base and at J to 1 base, leaving 3 bases not matched to a gene. The CDR3 DNA follows: TGTGCCAGCAGCTTGTACGGGACAGGCACAGATACGCAGTATTTT. Translation: CASSLYGTGTDTQYF.

The chain joins TRBV30 to TRBJ1-3, with D tentatively TRBD1 (5 bases). With 3 bases removed from V and 0 bases from J, the gap between germline ends came to 12 bases. CDR3 length: 15 amino acids. The germline gives CDR1 GTSNPN, CDR2 SVGIG (reference sequence). CDR3 nucleotides: TGTGCCTGGAGGTACCGACAGACCTCTGGAAACACCATATATTTT. Amino acids: CAWRYRQTSGNTIYF.

V and J are TRBV19 and TRBJ2-3, with a tentative D call TRBD1 (6 bases). The CDR3 has 16 residues. CDR1 LNHDA and CDR2 SQIVND come from the germline V gene (reference sequence). Between the trimmed V and J ends, which lost 1 base and 3 bases, there was a span of 14 bases. The CDR3: CASSIVGGSDTDTQYF. The CDR3 nucleotides are TGTGCCAGTAGTATAGTAGGGGGTAGCGATACAGATACGCAGTATTTT.

The chain joins TRBV27 to TRBJ2-6; the D gene is possibly TRBD1 (6 bases). V was pared by 7 bases and J by 2 bases, with 12 bases between. This CDR3 contains 15 residues. Per the germline V gene, CDR1 is MNHEY and CDR2 is SMNVEV (reference sequence). CDR3 amino acids: CASKLTGTGANVLTF. The CDR3 DNA follows: TGTGCCAGCAAGCTCACAGGGACTGGGGCCAACGTCCTGACTTTC. Full variable domain (rest looked up from reference TRBV27 and TRBJ2-6): EAQVTQNPRYLITVTGKKLTVTCSQNMNHEYMSWYRQDPGLGLRQIYYSMNVEVTDKGDVPEGYKVSRKEKRNFPLILESPSPNQTSLYFCASKLTGTGANVLTFGAGSRLTVL.

This clone was counted once. The V call is TRBV6-6, the J call TRBJ2-3, with D possibly TRBD2 on 5 matching bases. Germline V gives CDR1 MNHNY, CDR2 SVGAGI (reference sequence). V lost 2 bases to trimming and J lost 0 bases, with 12 bases between them. The CDR3 length is 16 residues. The CDR3 nucleotides read TGTGCCAGCAGTTACCTTAGGGCGGGTAGCACAGATACGCAGTATTTT. It yields the protein CASSYLRAGSTDTQYF.

The rearrangement links TRBV7-9 to TRBJ2-7; D gene unclear. CDR1 SEHNR and CDR2 FQNEAQ come from the germline V gene (reference sequence). The CDR3 extends over 19 amino acids. Trimming shortened V by 2 bases and J by 3 bases, and 26 bases separated the two germline ends. The CDR3 DNA is TGTGCCAGCAGCTTAACGGTCTATAAAGGACGGATCAGACACTACGAGCAGTACTTC. Its protein product is CASSLTVYKGRIRHYEQYF.

The V and J genes are TRBV29-1 and TRBJ1-1; no firm D call. CDR3 length equals 12 residues. V dropped 4 bases and J dropped 1 base, with 7 bases sitting between them. Germline V gene data show CDR1 as SQVTM and CDR2 as ANQGSEA. DNA for the CDR3: TGCAGCGTTGCTACAGCGAACACTGAAGCTTTCTTT. This gives the protein CSVATANTEAFF.

Written as DNA, the CDR3 is TGTGCCAGCACCCTCCGGAACACTGAAGCTTTCTTT. This sequence encodes CASTLRNTEAFF. This rearrangement joins TRBV21-1 to TRBJ1-1. TRBV21-1 is shown as a pseudogene. The CDR3 covers 12 residues.

This clone was observed a single time. This chain links TRBV11-3 with TRBJ2-7, with 7 positions matching TRBD1. This CDR3 is 14 amino acids long. J gave up 1 base and V 3 bases, and 3 bases lay outside the gene matches. Germline V gene data show CDR1 as SGHNT and CDR2 as YENEEA. CDR3 region: CASSFRDSSYEQYF. CDR3 sequence (DNA): TGTGCCAGCAGCTTTCGGGACAGTTCCTACGAGCAGTACTTC.

This clone was recorded only once. This rearrangement joins TRBV4-1 to TRBJ2-7; tentative D call: TRBD2 (5 bases). This CDR3 comprises 15 residues. Germline lookup yields CDR1 MGHRA and CDR2 YSYEKL. V was trimmed by 3 bases and J by 2 bases, leaving 14 bases between them. The CDR3 coding sequence is TGCGCCAGCAGCCAGGGAGACTTGCTAACCTACGAGCAGTACTTC. Encoded protein: CASSQGDLLTYEQYF.

The V gene is TRBV10-3, the J gene TRBJ2-7; D is uncertain. Germline CDR1 ENHRY, CDR2 SYGVKD. The CDR3 is 14 amino acids. Trimming took off 4 bases at V and 6 bases at J, with 16 bases between the two ends. The CDR3 DNA is TGTGCCATCAGTGGGCCCCTCCTAGGCGGCGAGCAGTACTTC. Translated, it gives CAISGPLLGGEQYF.

The V and J genes are TRBV7-2 and TRBJ2-4, with 8 bases that match TRBD2. The V gene's germline CDR1 is SGHTA and CDR2 FQGNSA. The junction had 6 bases not matched to a gene; V was cut back by 5 bases and J by 0 bases. The CDR3 sequence is 16 residues long. As DNA, the CDR3 is TGTGCCAGCAGCCCCGGGACTAGTACAGCCAAAAACATTCAGTACTTC. Protein product: CASSPGTSTAKNIQYF.

This chain joins TRBV6-5 and TRBJ2-5, with D perhaps matching TRBD1 or TRBD2 (5 bases each). The germline V and J ends were trimmed by 0 bases and 1 base, with 9 bases remaining between them. This CDR3 has 15 amino acids. Germline lookup yields CDR1 MNHEY and CDR2 SVGAGI. The CDR3 DNA reads as TGTGCCAGCAGTTACTCGGCAGGGACCCAAGAGACCCAGTACTTC. It yields the protein CASSYSAGTQETQYF.

The rearrangement links TRBV7-2 to TRBJ2-5; tentative D call: TRBD2 (5 bases). The CDR3 contains 15 residues. V lost 5 bases and J 5 bases, leaving 18 bases between the germline ends. The germline V gene has CDR1 SGHTA and CDR2 FQGNSA. CDR3: CASSPHPSSRETQYF. CDR3 sequence (DNA): TGTGCCAGCAGCCCGCACCCCTCTAGCCGGGAGACCCAGTACTTC.

The chain recombines TRBV4-3 with TRBJ2-4; a weak D match, TRBD2 (6 bases). V lost 0 bases to trimming and J lost 6 bases, with 12 bases between them. Germline V gene lookup returns CDR1 LGHNA and CDR2 YSLEER. This CDR3 is 15 amino acids long. The CDR3 loop reads CASSQDSGPGNIQYF. CDR3 coding DNA: TGCGCCAGCAGCCAAGACAGCGGGCCGGGAAACATTCAGTACTTC.

This chain uses TRBV2 with TRBJ2-5; possibly TRBD1 for D (5 bases). This CDR3 contains 12 residues. The germline V and J ends were trimmed by 6 bases and 0 bases, with 5 bases remaining between them. CDR1 SNHLY and CDR2 FYNNEI come from the germline V gene. CDR3 nucleotide sequence: TGTGCCAGCAGGGACAACCAAGAGACCCAGTACTTC. Translating it yields CASRDNQETQYF.